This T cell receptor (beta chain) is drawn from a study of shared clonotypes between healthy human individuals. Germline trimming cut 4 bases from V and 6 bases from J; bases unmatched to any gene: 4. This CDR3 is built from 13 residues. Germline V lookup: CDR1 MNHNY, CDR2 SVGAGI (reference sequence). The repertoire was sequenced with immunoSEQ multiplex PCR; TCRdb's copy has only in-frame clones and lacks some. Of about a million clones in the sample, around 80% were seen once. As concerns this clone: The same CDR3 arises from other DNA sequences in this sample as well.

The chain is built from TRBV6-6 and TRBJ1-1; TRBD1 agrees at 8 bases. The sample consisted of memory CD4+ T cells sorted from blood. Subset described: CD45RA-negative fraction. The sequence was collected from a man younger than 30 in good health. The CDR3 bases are TGTGCCAGCAGTTTCGGACAGGGCGCTGAAGCTTTCTTT. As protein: CASSFGQGAEAFF.